A single sample is the source of the 3 T cell receptor beta chains below, sequenced in a study of CD8+CD57+ T cells in acquired aplastic anemia. Genomic DNA templated the TCR beta VDJ and CDR3 profiling. MiXCR, run by TCRdb on the reads, gives a single entry per CDR3 protein. The data hold roughly 180,000 distinct CDR3 sequences, with approximately 45% observed a single time. Material for sequencing was sorted CD4+, CD8+, or CD8+CD57+ T cells (not recorded which) from PBMCs. The receptors derive from a human donor in good health.

In its sample, this clonotype was seen a few times. The chain uses TRBV10-2 and TRBJ1-5; possible D gene TRBD1, 6 bases. CDR1 WSHSY and CDR2 SAAADI come from the germline V gene. The CDR3 has 16 amino acids. V lost 3 bases, J lost 0 bases, and 12 bases lay in between. This CDR3 reads CASSDGGLGSNQPQHF. In DNA, the CDR3 is TGCGCCAGCAGTGATGGGGGGCTGGGTAGCAATCAGCCCCAGCATTTT.

This clonotype was seen ten or more times. V usage is TRBV20-1 and J usage is TRBJ2-1, with D possibly being TRBD2 (5 bases). V shed 6 bases and J shed 0 bases, with 12 bases lying between them. The V gene's germline CDR1 is DFQATT and CDR2 SNEGSKA (reference sequence). The CDR3 is made up of 14 amino acids. CDR3 nucleotide sequence: TGCAGTGCCCCTGGACTCCTCTCCTACAATGAGCAGTTCTTC. It is translated as CSAPGLLSYNEQFF.

Many counts were recorded for this clonotype. The V call is TRBV6-1, the J call TRBJ2-7, with D possibly TRBD2 on 5 matching bases. The germline V gene encodes CDR1 MNHNS and CDR2 SASEGT. V gave up 4 bases and J gave up 3 bases, with 16 bases separating them. The CDR3 is made up of 15 amino acids. The CDR3 loop reads CASSGFSARGYEQYF. The CDR3 DNA sequence: TGTGCCAGCAGTGGGTTTAGCGCTCGGGGCTACGAGCAGTACTTC.